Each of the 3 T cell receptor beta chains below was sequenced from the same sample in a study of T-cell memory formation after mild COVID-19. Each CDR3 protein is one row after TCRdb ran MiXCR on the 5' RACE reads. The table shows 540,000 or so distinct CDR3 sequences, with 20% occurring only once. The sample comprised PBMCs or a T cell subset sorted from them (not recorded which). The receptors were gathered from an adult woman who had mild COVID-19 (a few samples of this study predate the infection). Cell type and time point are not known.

The CDR3 is CASRPGNTDTQYF. CDR3 bases: TGCGCCAGCCGCCCAGGGAACACAGATACGCAGTATTTT. V is TRBV5-1 and J is TRBJ2-3; perhaps TRBD1 as D (5 bases). From germline, CDR1 is SGHRS and CDR2 YFSETQ. The CDR3 has 13 amino acids. Trimming removed 7 bases at V and 2 bases at J, with 11 bases between. Based on the CDR3 plus reference TRBV5-1 and TRBJ2-3, the full variable domain is KAGVTQTPRYLIKTRGQQVTLSCSPISGHRSVSWYQQTPGQGLQFLFEYFSETQRNKGNFPGRFSGRQFSNSRSEMNVSTLELGDSALYLCASRPGNTDTQYFGPGTRLTVL.

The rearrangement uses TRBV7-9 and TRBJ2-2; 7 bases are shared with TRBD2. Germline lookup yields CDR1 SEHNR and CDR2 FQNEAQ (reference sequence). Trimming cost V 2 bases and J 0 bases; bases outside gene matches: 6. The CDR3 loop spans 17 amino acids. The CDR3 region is CASSLLVAGANTGELFF. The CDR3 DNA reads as TGTGCCAGCAGCTTATTGGTGGCGGGGGCGAACACCGGGGAGCTGTTTTTT.

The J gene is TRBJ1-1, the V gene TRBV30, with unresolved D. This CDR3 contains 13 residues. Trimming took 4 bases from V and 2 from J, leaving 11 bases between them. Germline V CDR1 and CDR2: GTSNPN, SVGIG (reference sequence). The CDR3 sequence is CAWKLAVNTEAFF. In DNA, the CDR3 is TGTGCCTGGAAACTCGCGGTAAACACTGAAGCTTTCTTT. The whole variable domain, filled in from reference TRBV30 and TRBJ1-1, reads SQTIHQWPATLVQPVGSPLSLECTVEGTSNPNLYWYRQAAGRGLQLLFYSVGIGQISSEVPQNLSASRPQDRQFILSSKKLLLSDSGFYLCAWKLAVNTEAFFGQGTRLTVV.